The clone carrying this T cell receptor beta chain was observed a handful of times. The same CDR3 is also encoded by other DNA sequences in this sample. The data originate from a study of cytomegalovirus exposure and HLA in healthy donors. V lost 0 bases and J 0 bases, leaving 6 bases between the germline ends. Germline CDR1 and CDR2: GTSNPN and SVGIG (reference sequence). The CDR3 loop spans 15 amino acids. 13 Jbeta primers and 60 Vbeta primers were used for the PCR. Measured with immunoSEQ multiplex PCR; TCRdb has only the in-frame clones, and not every one. This table holds about 89,000 clones, approximately 57% found once.

Sequenced input: PBMCs. The receptor comes from a woman aged 25 to 39 in good health and CMV-seronegative. This chain links TRBV30 with TRBJ2-6; the D gene is possibly TRBD1 (6 bases). CDR3 region: CAWSVGGSGANVLTF. The CDR3 nucleotides are TGTGCCTGGAGTGTAGGGGGCTCTGGGGCCAACGTCCTGACTTTC.